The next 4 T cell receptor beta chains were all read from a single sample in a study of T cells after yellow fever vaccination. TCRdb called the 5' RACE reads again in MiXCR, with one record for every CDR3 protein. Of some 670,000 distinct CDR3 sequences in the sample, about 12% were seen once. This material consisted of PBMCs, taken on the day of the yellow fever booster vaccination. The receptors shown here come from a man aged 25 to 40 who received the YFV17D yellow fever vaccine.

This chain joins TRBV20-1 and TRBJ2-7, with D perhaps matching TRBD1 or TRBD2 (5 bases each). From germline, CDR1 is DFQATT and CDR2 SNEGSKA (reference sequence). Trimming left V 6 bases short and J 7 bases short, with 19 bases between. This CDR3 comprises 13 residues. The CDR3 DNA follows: TGCAGTGCATACCGGGACGACGTCTGGGAGCAGTACTTC. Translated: CSAYRDDVWEQYF.

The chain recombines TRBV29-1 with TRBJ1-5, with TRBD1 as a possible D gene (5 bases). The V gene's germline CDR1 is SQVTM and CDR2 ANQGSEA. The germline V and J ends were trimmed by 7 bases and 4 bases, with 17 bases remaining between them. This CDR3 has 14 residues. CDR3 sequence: CSASSGQGNQPQHF. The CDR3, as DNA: TGCAGCGCAAGCTCGGGTCAGGGAAATCAGCCCCAGCATTTT.

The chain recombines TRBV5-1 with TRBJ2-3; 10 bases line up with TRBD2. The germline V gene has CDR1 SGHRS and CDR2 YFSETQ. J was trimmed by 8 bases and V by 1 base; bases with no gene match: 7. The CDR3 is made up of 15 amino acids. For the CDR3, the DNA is TGCGCCAGCAGCTTGAGGCTAGCGGGAGTAAGTACGCAGTATTTT. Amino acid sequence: CASSLRLAGVSTQYF.

DNA of the CDR3: TGCAGTGTTTCAGGCAGGGGGAAAACTCCCGGCTACGAGCAGTACTTC. Translation gives CSVSGRGKTPGYEQYF. V gene TRBV20-1 combines with J gene TRBJ2-7, with 7 nucleotides matching TRBD1. The length of the CDR3 is 16 residues. Germline V gene sequence: CDR1 DFQATT, CDR2 SNEGSKA (reference sequence). J gave up 3 bases and V 7 bases, and 18 bases lay outside the gene matches.